A selection of T cell receptor beta chains follows, all from one sample in a study of blood T cell repertoires in COVID-19. The assay was immunoSEQ multiplex PCR, and TCRdb's table has in-frame clones only and misses some. In the table there are approximately 360,000 clones, approximately 87% of which are singletons. Specimen: PBMCs or T cells enriched from blood (not recorded which). These receptors were obtained from a man aged 35 to 55 in a cohort exposed to, infected with or recovered from COVID-19 (not recorded which). Both conserved end residues are part of each CDR3. A D gene is named only where the DNA matches it firmly. Size is stated for part of the rows, as once, few or many counts, or as a class when the clone is expanded.

V,size,D,J,CDR3,DNA
TRBV29-1,.,.,TRBJ2-7,CSAQHWSSYEQYF,TGCAGCGCCCAACACTGGAGCTCCTACGAGCAGTACTTC
TRBV6-5,.,.,TRBJ2-3,CASTPRVSTDTQYF,TGTGCCAGCACCCCCCGAGTTAGCACAGATACGCAGTATTTT
TRBV7-7,.,TRBD1,TRBJ2-5,CASSLGDRGRWETQYF,TGTGCCAGCAGCTTGGGGGACAGGGGGCGCTGGGAGACCCAGTACTTC
TRBV24-1,.,TRBD1,TRBJ1-5,CATSDPQGTGPQHF,TGTGCCACCAGTGACCCACAGGGGACGGGACCCCAGCATTTT
TRBV5-4,.,.,TRBJ2-7,CASSLAGGLVYEQYF,TGTGCCAGCAGCTTGGCCGGGGGATTAGTCTACGAGCAGTACTTC
TRBV5-6,.,TRBD1,TRBJ1-2,CASSLGQGAGYTF,TGTGCCAGCAGCTTAGGACAGGGTGCTGGCTACACCTTC
TRBV9,.,TRBD1,TRBJ1-3,CASSVAPTGASGNTIYF,TGTGCCAGCAGCGTAGCCCCCACAGGGGCCTCGGGAAACACCATATATTTT
TRBV9,.,TRBD2,TRBJ2-1,CASSKGLAGSNEQFF,TGTGCCAGCAGCAAAGGACTAGCGGGAAGCAATGAGCAGTTCTTC
TRBV29-1,.,TRBD1,TRBJ1-5,CSVKDRVNQPQHF,TGCAGCGTTAAAGACAGGGTCAATCAGCCCCAGCATTTT
TRBV5-1,.,TRBD1,TRBJ1-4,CASSLVRGDEKLFF,TGCGCCAGCAGCTTGGTCAGGGGGGATGAAAAACTGTTTTTT
TRBV7-2,once,.,TRBJ2-3,CASSPYSDTQYF,TGTGCCAGCAGCCCTTATTCAGATACGCAGTATTTT
TRBV6-5,.,TRBD1,TRBJ1-6,CASGDRPNSPLHF,TGTGCCAGCGGGGACAGGCCGAATTCACCCCTCCACTTT
TRBV9,.,TRBD1,TRBJ2-4,CASSGGGQGSIQYF,TGTGCCAGCAGCGGCGGGGGACAGGGGAGCATTCAGTACTTC
TRBV28,.,TRBD1,TRBJ2-7,CASRRDRVYEQYF,TGTGCCAGCAGACGCGACAGGGTCTACGAGCAGTACTTC
TRBV6-5,.,TRBD2,TRBJ2-1,CASSYYPGLARNEQFF,TGTGCCAGCAGTTACTACCCGGGACTAGCGAGGAATGAGCAGTTCTTC
TRBV20-1,.,.,TRBJ2-3,CSASLGLPDPQYF,TGCAGTGCTAGTCTAGGTCTTCCCGACCCGCAGTATTTT
TRBV30,once,.,TRBJ1-2,CAWSTNYGYTF,TGTGCCTGGAGCACTAACTATGGCTACACCTTC
TRBV24-1,.,.,TRBJ2-5,CATSERNQETQYF,TGTGCCACCAGTGAGCGAAACCAAGAGACCCAGTACTTC
TRBV7-9,.,TRBD1,TRBJ1-6,CATSETGNSPLHF,TGTGCCACTTCGGAGACAGGGAATTCACCCCTCCACTTT
TRBV30,few,.,TRBJ2-1,CAWSQGGPYNEQFF,TGTGCCTGGAGTCAGGGGGGACCCTACAATGAGCAGTTCTTC
TRBV6-5,.,TRBD1,TRBJ1-2,CASSYLGQGYGYTF,TGTGCCAGCAGTTACTTGGGACAGGGCTATGGCTACACCTTC
TRBV5-5,.,.,TRBJ2-7,CASSLVSHYEQYF,TGTGCCAGCAGCTTGGTGAGCCACTACGAGCAGTACTTC
TRBV7-2,.,.,TRBJ1-2,CASSYKGGSNYGYTF,TGTGCCAGCAGCTATAAAGGGGGAAGTAACTATGGCTACACCTTC
TRBV10-2,.,.,TRBJ2-5,CASSFVGSPMETQYF,TGCGCCAGCAGTTTCGTCGGGAGTCCCATGGAGACCCAGTACTTC
TRBV2,few,.,TRBJ1-3,CASTTAANSGNTIYF,TGTGCCAGCACCACAGCTGCCAACTCTGGAAACACCATATATTTT
TRBV5-1,.,TRBD2,TRBJ2-7,CASSLAGGGTYEQYF,TGCGCCAGCAGCTTGGCGGGGGGAGGTACCTACGAGCAGTACTTC
TRBV21-1,.,.,TRBJ1-4,CASLKPEGATNEKLFF,TGTGCCAGCCTCAAGCCCGAGGGAGCGACTAATGAAAAACTGTTTTTT
TRBV6-5,.,TRBD1,TRBJ2-5,CASSYGWTGYTQYF,TGTGCCAGCAGTTACGGATGGACAGGGTACACCCAGTACTTC
TRBV19,.,TRBD1,TRBJ1-2,CASTLSGTGGFNGYTF,TGTGCCAGTACCCTATCCGGGACAGGGGGTTTTAATGGCTACACCTTC
TRBV5-1,.,TRBD2,TRBJ2-5,CASSFLGTGGETQYF,TGCGCCAGCAGCTTTTTGGGGACGGGAGGAGAGACCCAGTACTTC
TRBV4-2,.,TRBD2,TRBJ2-7,CASSQDEGTSGKLTYEQYF,TGTGCCAGCAGCCAAGATGAGGGGACTAGCGGGAAATTAACCTACGAGCAGTACTTC
TRBV15,.,.,TRBJ2-5,CATSRDRVLQETQYF,TGTGCCACCAGCAGAGATCGGGTGTTACAAGAGACCCAGTACTTC
TRBV5-4,.,.,TRBJ1-1,CASSIQGNTEAFF,TGTGCCAGCAGCATACAGGGGAACACTGAAGCTTTCTTT
TRBV7-6,.,TRBD1,TRBJ1-6,CASSLGTGGESPLHF,TGTGCCAGCAGCTTGGGGACAGGGGGAGAGTCACCCCTCCACTTT
TRBV24-1,few,.,TRBJ2-1,CATSDWREEQFF,TGTGCCACCAGTGATTGGAGGGAGGAGCAGTTCTTC
TRBV27,.,TRBD2,TRBJ2-1,CASSPRTSGRGSYNEQFF,TGTGCCAGCAGTCCAAGGACTAGCGGGAGAGGCTCCTACAATGAGCAGTTCTTC
TRBV6-5,.,.,TRBJ2-7,CASSYRGTLVYEQYF,TGTGCCAGCAGTTACAGGGGGACACTAGTTTACGAGCAGTACTTC
TRBV7-2,few,TRBD2,TRBJ2-2,CASSFSGSSTGELFF,TGTGCCAGCAGCTTCAGCGGGAGCTCCACCGGGGAGCTGTTTTTT
TRBV4-2,few,TRBD2,TRBJ2-1,CASSQLAGGANEQFF,TGTGCCAGCAGCCAGCTAGCGGGAGGGGCCAATGAGCAGTTCTTC
TRBV10-3,.,TRBD1,TRBJ2-7,CAIRTGQPYEQYF,TGTGCCATCAGGACAGGGCAACCCTACGAGCAGTACTTC
TRBV18,.,TRBD1,TRBJ1-1,CASSTKGQGNTEAFF,TGTGCCAGCTCCACCAAGGGACAGGGGAACACTGAAGCTTTCTTT